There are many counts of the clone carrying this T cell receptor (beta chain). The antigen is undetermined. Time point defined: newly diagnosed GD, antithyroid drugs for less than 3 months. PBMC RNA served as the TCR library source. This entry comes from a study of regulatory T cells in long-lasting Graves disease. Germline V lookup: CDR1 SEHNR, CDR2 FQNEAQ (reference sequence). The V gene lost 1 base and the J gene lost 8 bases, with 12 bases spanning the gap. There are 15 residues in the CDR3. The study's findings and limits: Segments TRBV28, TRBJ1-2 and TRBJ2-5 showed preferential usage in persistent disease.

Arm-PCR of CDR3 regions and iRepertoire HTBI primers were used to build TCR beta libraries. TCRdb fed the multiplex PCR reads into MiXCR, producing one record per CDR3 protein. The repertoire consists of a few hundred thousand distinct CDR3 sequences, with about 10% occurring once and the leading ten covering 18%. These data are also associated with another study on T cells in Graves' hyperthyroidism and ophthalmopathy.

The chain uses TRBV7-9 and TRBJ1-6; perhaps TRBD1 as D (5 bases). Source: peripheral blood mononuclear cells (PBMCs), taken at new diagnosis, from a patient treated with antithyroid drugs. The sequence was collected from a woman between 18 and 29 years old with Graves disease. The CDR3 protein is CASSLGSTADSPLHF. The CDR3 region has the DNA TGTGCCAGCAGCTTAGGGTCGACAGCTGATTCACCCCTCCACTTT.